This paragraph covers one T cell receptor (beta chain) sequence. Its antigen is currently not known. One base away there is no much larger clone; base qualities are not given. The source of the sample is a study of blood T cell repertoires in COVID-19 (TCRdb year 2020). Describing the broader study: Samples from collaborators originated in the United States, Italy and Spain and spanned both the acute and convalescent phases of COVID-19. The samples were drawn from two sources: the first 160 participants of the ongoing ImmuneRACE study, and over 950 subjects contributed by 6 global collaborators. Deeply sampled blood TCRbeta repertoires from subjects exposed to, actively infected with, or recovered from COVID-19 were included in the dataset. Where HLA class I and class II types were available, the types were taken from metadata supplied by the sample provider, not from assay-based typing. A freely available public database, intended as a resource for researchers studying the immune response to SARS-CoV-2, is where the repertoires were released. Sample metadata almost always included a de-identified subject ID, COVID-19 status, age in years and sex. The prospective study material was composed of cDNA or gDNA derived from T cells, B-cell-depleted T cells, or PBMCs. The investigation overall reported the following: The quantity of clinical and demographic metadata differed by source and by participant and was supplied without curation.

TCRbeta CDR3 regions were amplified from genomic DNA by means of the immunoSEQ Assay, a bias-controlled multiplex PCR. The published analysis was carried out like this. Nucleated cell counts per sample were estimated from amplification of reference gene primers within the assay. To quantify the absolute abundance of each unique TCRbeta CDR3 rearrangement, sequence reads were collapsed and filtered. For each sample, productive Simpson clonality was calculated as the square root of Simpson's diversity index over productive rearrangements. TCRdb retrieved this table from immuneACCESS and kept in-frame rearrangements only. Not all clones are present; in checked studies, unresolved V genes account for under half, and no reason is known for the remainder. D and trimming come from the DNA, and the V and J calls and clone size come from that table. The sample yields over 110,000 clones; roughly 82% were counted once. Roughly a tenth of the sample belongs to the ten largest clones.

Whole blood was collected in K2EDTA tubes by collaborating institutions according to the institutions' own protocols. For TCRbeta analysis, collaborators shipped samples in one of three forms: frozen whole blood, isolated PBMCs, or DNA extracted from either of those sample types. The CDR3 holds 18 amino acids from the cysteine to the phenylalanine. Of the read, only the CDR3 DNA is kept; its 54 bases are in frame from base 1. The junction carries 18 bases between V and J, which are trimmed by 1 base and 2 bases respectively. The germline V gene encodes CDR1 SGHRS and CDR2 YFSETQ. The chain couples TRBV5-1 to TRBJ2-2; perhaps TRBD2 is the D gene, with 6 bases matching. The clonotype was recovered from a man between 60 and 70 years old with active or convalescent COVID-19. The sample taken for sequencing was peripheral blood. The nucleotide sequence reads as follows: TGCGCCAGCAGCTTGTCTTCGGGGACTGCAATTAACACCGGGGAGCTGTTTTTT. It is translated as CASSLSSGTAINTGELFF.